This T cell receptor (beta chain) is drawn from a study of cytomegalovirus exposure and HLA in healthy donors. Turning to the study itself: Some 85 million unique TCRs, all from HLA-typed donors, were included in an early release of the data. The study's findings and limits: Per a later analysis, 15,000 to 20,000 TCR beta sequences showed association with HLA alleles at 0.05 false discovery rate.

With respect to this clone: As yet, its antigen is unknown.

Germline CDR1 LNHDA, CDR2 SQIVND (reference sequence). V lost 0 bases, J lost 0 bases, and 18 bases lay in between. The CDR3 length is 19 residues. Primers for the PCR totalled 60 Vbeta and 13 Jbeta. Only in-frame clones appear in the TCRdb table, and some are missing; sequencing was by immunoSEQ multiplex PCR. The profile shows approximately 150,000 clones, about 72% of them singletons. The chain combines TRBV19 with TRBJ1-3; D possibly corresponds to TRBD1 (5 bases). The sequence was collected from a man under 40 in good health and CMV-seropositive. Sequencing was carried out using PBMCs. Written as DNA, the CDR3 is TGTGCCAGTAGTATAGATTACAGGCGACTGCCGAGCTCTGGAAACACCATATATTTT. Translation: CASSIDYRRLPSSGNTIYF.